In its sample, the clone carrying this T cell receptor (beta chain) was seen a few times. Clones were read by immunoSEQ multiplex PCR, and TCRdb kept only the in-frame ones, dropping some. The sample contains 95,000 to 150,000 clones, 65% to 85% of which appear only once. This entry is derived from a study of blood T cell repertoires in COVID-19. Background on the study: Samples representing acute and convalescent COVID-19 were sourced from the United States, Italy and Spain.

Trimming cost V 5 bases and J 3 bases; bases outside gene matches: 9. Looked up from germline, CDR1 is SGHTA and CDR2 is FQGNSA. The CDR3 loop spans 15 amino acids. The J gene is TRBJ2-7, the V gene TRBV7-2; TRBD1 matches 8 bases. The sample taken for sequencing was PBMCs or T cells enriched from blood (not recorded which). The source of this sequence is a woman under 40 who had recovered from COVID-19. The CDR3 is CASSPGDRPHYEQYF. The CDR3 DNA reads TGTGCCAGCAGCCCAGGGGACAGGCCCCACTACGAGCAGTACTTC.